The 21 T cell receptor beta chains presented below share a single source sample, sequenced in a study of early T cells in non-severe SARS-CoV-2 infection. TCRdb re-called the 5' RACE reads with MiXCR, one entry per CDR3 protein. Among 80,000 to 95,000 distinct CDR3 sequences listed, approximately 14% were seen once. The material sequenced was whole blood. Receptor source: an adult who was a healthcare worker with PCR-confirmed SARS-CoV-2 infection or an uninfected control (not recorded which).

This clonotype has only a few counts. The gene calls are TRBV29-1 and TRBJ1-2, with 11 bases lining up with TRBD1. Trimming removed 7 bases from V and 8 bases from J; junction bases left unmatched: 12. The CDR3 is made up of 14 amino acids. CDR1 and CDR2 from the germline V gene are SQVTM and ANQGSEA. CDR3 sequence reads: CSAGEDRGRRGYTF. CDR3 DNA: TGCAGCGCGGGAGAGGACAGGGGGCGTCGGGGCTACACCTTC.

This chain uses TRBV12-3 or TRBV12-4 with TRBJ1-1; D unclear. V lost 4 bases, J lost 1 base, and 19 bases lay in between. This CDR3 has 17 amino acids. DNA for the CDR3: TGTGCCAGCAGTTACCTCCCCAGGACTGAAGGGAACACTGAAGCTTTCTTT. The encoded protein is CASSYLPRTEGNTEAFF.

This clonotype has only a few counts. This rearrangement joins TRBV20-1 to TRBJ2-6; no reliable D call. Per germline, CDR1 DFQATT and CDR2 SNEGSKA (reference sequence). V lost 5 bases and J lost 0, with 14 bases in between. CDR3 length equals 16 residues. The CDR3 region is CSAPNWTPSGANVLTF. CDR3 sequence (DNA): TGCAGTGCTCCCAACTGGACCCCCTCTGGGGCCAACGTCCTGACTTTC.

The CDR3 reads CASSSLRGRGSNEQFF. In DNA form, the CDR3 reads TGTGCCAGCAGTTCATTAAGGGGTAGGGGGAGCAATGAGCAGTTCTTC. The V and J genes are TRBV6-6 and TRBJ2-1; D is possibly TRBD1 (6 bases). This CDR3 is built from 16 residues. V lost 4 bases and J lost 6, with 19 bases in between. Germline lookup yields CDR1 MNHNY and CDR2 SVGAGI (reference sequence).

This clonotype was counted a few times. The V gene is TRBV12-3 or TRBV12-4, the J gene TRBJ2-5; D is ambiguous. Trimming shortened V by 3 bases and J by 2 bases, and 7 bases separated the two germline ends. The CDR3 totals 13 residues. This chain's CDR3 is CASSFGEQETQYF. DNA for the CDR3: TGTGCCAGCAGTTTTGGGGAACAAGAGACCCAGTACTTC.

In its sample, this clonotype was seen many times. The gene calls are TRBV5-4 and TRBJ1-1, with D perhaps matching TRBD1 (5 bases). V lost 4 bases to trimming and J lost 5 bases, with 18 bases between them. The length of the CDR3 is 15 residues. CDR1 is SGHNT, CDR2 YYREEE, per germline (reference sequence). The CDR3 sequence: CASSPRGGLRTEAFF. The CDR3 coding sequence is TGTGCCAGCAGCCCACGGGGGGGTTTGAGGACTGAAGCTTTCTTT. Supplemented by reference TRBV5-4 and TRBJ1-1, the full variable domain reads ETGVTQSPTHLIKTRGQQVTLRCSSQSGHNTVSWYQQALGQGPQFIFQYYREEENGRGNFPPRFSGLQFPNYSSELNVNALELDDSALYLCASSPRGGLRTEAFFGQGTRLTVV.

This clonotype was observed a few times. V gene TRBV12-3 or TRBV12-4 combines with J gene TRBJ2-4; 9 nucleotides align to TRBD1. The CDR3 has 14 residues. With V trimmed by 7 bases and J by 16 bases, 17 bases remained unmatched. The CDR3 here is CASTRRTGETILYF. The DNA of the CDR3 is TGTGCCAGCACTCGGAGGACAGGGGAGACAATCCTTTACTTC.

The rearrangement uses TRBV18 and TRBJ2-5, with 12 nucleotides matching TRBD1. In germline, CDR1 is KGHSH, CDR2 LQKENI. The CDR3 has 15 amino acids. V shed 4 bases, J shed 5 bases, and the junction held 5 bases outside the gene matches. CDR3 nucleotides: TGTGCCAGCTCACGGGGACAGGGGGCGACGGAGACCCAGTACTTC. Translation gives CASSRGQGATETQYF.

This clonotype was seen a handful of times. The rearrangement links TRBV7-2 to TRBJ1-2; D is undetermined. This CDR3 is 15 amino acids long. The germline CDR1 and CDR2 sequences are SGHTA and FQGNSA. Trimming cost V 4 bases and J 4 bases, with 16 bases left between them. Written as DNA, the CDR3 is TGTGCCAGCAGCTCAATTTCTCCCAGCACCTATGGCTACACCTTC. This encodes CASSSISPSTYGYTF.

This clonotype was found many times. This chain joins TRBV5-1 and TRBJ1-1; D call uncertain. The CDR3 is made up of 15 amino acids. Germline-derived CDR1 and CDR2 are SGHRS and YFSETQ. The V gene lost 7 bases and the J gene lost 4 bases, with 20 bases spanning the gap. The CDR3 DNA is TGCGCCAGCCGGGAACAACAACAGTGGGGCACTGAAGCTTTCTTT. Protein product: CASREQQQWGTEAFF.

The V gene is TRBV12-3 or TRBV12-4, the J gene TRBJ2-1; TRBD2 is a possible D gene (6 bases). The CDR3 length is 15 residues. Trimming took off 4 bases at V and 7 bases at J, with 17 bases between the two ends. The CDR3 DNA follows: TGTGCCAGCAGTTCCCTAGGACTAAATGCAAATGAGCAGTTCTTC. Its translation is CASSSLGLNANEQFF.

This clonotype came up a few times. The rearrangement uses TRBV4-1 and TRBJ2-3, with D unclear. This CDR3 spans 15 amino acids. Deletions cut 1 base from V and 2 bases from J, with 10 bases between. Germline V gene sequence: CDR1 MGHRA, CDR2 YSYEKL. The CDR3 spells CASSQGHYTTDTQYF. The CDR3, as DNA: TGCGCCAGCAGCCAAGGCCACTACACCACAGATACGCAGTATTTT.

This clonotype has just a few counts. CDR3 nucleotide sequence: TGTGCCAGCAGGCAAGGACAGTATCGGACAGATACGCAGTATTTT. Its translation is CASRQGQYRTDTQYF. The chain has TRBV11-3 and TRBJ2-3; possibly TRBD1 for D (6 bases). CDR1 is SGHNT, CDR2 YENEEA, per germline. The CDR3 is 15 amino acids. V gave up 6 bases and J gave up 3 bases, with 16 bases separating them.

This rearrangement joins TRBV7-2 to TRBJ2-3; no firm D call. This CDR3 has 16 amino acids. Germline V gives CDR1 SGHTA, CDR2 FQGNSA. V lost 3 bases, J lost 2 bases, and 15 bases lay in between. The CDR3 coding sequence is TGTGCCAGCAGCTTTTCTCCCGGAGCCTCCACAGATACGCAGTATTTT. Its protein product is CASSFSPGASTDTQYF. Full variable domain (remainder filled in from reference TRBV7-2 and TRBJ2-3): GAGVSQSPSNKVTEKGKDVELRCDPISGHTALYWYRQSLGQGLEFLIYFQGNSAPDKSGLPSDRFSAERTGGSVSTLTIQRTQQEDSAVYLCASSFSPGASTDTQYFGPGTRLTVL.

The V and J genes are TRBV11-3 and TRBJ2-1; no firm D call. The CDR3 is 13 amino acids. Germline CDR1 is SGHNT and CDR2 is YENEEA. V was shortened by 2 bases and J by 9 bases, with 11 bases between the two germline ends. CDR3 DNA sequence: TGTGCCAGCAGCTTACGGGTTTCAGGTGAGCAGTTCTTC. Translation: CASSLRVSGEQFF.

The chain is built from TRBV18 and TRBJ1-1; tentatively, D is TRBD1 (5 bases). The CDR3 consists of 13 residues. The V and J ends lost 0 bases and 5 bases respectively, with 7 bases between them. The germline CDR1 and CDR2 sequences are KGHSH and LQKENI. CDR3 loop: CASSPPWGTEAFF. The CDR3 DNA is TGTGCCAGCTCACCACCATGGGGGACTGAAGCTTTCTTT.

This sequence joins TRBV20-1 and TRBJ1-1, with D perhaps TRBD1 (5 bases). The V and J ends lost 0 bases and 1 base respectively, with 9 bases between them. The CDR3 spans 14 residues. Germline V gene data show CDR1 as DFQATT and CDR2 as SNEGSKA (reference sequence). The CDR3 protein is CSARDGGSNTEAFF. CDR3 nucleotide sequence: TGCAGTGCTAGAGACGGGGGTTCGAACACTGAAGCTTTCTTT.

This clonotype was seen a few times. In nucleotides, the CDR3 is TGTGCCAGCAGCGAACCGGGGGGTTGGATGGATACGCAGTATTTT. Its translation is CASSEPGGWMDTQYF. The chain is built from TRBV2 and TRBJ2-3; TRBD2 matches 7 bases. The CDR3 contains 15 residues. Germline CDR1 and CDR2: SNHLY and FYNNEI. With 6 bases clipped from V and 6 bases from J, the junction kept 12 bases outside the gene matches.

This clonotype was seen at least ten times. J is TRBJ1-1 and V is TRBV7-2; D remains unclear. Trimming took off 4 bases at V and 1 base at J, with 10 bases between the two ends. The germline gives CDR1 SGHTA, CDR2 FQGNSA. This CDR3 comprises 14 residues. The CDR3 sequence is CASSSQAGNTEAFF. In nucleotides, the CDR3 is TGTGCCAGCAGCTCCCAAGCAGGGAACACTGAAGCTTTCTTT.

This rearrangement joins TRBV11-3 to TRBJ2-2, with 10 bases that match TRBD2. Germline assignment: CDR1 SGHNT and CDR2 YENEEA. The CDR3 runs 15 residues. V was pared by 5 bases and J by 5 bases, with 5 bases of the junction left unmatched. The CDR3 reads CASSVRTSGTGELFF. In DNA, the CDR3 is TGTGCCAGCAGCGTACGGACTAGCGGAACCGGGGAGCTGTTTTTT. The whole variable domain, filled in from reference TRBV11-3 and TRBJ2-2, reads EAGVVQSPRYKIIEKKQPVAFWCNPISGHNTLYWYLQNLGQGPELLIRYENEEAVDDSQLPKDRFSAERLKGVDSTLKIQPAELGDSAVYLCASSVRTSGTGELFFGEGSRLTVL.

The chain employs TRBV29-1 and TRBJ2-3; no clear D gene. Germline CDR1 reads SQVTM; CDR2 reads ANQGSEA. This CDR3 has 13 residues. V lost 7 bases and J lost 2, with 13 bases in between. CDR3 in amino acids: CSASPAHTDTQYF. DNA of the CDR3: TGCAGCGCCTCCCCGGCGCACACAGATACGCAGTATTTT.